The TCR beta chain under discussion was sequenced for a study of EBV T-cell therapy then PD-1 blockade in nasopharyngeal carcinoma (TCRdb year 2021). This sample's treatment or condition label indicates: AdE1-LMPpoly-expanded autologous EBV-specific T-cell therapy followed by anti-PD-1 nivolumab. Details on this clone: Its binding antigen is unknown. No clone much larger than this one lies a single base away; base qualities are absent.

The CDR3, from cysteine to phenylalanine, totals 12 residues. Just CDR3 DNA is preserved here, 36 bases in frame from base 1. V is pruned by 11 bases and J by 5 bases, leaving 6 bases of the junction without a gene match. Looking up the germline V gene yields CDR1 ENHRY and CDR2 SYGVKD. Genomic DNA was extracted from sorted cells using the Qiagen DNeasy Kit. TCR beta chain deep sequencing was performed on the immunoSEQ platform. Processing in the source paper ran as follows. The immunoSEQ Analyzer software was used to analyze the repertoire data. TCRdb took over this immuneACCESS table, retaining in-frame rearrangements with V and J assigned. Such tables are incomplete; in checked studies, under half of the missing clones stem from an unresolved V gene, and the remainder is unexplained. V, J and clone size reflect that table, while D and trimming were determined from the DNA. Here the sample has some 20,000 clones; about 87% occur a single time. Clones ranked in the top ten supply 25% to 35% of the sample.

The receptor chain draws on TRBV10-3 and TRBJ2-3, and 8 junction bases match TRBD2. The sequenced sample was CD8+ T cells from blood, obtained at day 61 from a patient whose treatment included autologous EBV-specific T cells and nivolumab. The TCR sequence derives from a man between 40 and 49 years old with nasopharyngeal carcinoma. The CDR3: CASRTSQDTQYF. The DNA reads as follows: TGTGCCTCTCGGACTAGCCAAGATACGCAGTATTTT.